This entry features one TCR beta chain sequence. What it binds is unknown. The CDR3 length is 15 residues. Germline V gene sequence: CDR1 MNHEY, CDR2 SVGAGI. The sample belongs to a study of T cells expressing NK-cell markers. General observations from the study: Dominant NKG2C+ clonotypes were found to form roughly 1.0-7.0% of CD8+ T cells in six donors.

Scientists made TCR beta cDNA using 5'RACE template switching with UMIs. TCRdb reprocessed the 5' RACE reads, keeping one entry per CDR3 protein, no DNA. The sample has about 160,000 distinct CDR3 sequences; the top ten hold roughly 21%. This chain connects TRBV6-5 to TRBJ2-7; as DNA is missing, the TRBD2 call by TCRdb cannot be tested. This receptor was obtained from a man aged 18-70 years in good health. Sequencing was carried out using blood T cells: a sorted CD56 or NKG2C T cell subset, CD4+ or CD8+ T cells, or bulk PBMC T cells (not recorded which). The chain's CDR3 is CASSYQGPPSYEQYF.